The sequence of this T cell receptor (beta chain) was determined in a study of cytomegalovirus exposure and HLA in healthy donors. For this clone: Its specificity is not known.

Vbeta (60) and Jbeta (13) primers were used in the PCR. Using immunoSEQ multiplex PCR, the repertoire was profiled, and TCRdb retains in-frame clones only, with some absent. The repertoire includes about 220,000 clones, approximately 82% of them detected once, and about 0.63% sits in the top ten. There are 14 residues in the CDR3. With 2 bases removed from V and 6 bases from J, the gap between germline ends came to 13 bases. Germline lookup yields CDR1 MNHNS and CDR2 SASEGT. Broader study findings: For most TCR beta V segments, an earlier analysis put the productive rate at about 90% or about 30% of the time.

Sequenced input: PBMCs. This clonotype was obtained from a man aged 18-30 years in good health and CMV-seronegative. The chain has TRBV6-1 and TRBJ1-1; weak D call: TRBD1 (5 bases). The CDR3 is CASSELGRVPEAFF. In DNA, the CDR3 is TGTGCCAGCAGTGAATTGGGCAGGGTCCCTGAAGCTTTCTTT.